The source of this T cell receptor (beta chain) is a study of CXCR3-negative and CXCR3-positive naive CD8 T cells. For the study at large: Every library held about 1.5 +/- 0.3 million TRB reads, and the total came to 130 million to 150 million.

With UMI labels, 5' RACE was used to prepare the TRB cDNA libraries. TCRdb re-called the 5' RACE reads and gives one entry per CDR3 protein, without DNA. This repertoire includes tens of thousands of distinct CDR3 sequences. Study observations and caveats: Researchers report that CXCR3-positive naive cells carry more hydrophobic TRB CDR3s than CXCR3-negative naive cells. Each naive subset displayed comparably high diversity, whereas memory CD8+ cells displayed much lower diversity. TCR strength was inferred from TRB CDR3 properties, while surface CD5 was comparable between naive subsets.

CD45RO-CCR7+CD27+CD95- expression identified naive CD8+ T cells. The CDR3 is 11 amino acids. Germline CDR1 is SQVTM and CDR2 is ANQGSEA. About this clonotype: The antigen is undetermined.

The chain uses TRBV29-1 and TRBJ1-1. The source of this sequence is a human donor in good health. Some clones in this sample may be carry-over from other donors' samples. The sample consisted of naive CXCR3+ CD8+ T cells from blood. Subset indicated: CD45RO-CCR7+CD27+CD95- naive CD8+ T cells expressing CXCR3 (TNR3+). The CDR3 protein is CSVVSNTEAFF.